What follows are 8 T cell receptor beta chains derived from one specimen sequenced in a study of cytomegalovirus exposure and HLA in healthy donors. Primers: 60 Vbeta forward and 13 Jbeta reverse. This table comes from immunoSEQ multiplex PCR, and its TCRdb copy is limited to in-frame clones, with some not included. The sample shows over 150,000 clones, under 80% of them seen only once. The sample consisted of PBMCs. Every receptor here comes from a man aged 25 to 40 in good health and CMV-seropositive.

A note on this clone: The same CDR3 also results from other DNA sequences found in this sample. The chain has TRBV9 and TRBJ1-1; D is uncertain. This CDR3 has 13 amino acids. Germline V gene data show CDR1 as SGDLS and CDR2 as YYNGEE. Deletions cut 0 bases from V and 1 base from J, with 4 bases between. CDR3 residues: CASSVGPNTEAFF. The DNA for the CDR3 is TGTGCCAGCAGCGTAGGGCCGAACACTGAAGCTTTCTTT.

This clone was recorded a few times. J is TRBJ1-1 and V is TRBV7-6; no clear D gene. Germline CDR1 reads SGHVS; CDR2 reads FNYEAQ. V was shortened by 6 bases and J by 3 bases, with 17 bases between the two germline ends. The CDR3 runs 15 residues. In DNA, the CDR3 is TGTGCCAGCAGTCCCCTCGGCTCCGGGGACACTGAAGCTTTCTTT. Translation gives CASSPLGSGDTEAFF.

J is TRBJ1-2 and V is TRBV6-5; D gene unclear. CDR1 is MNHEY, CDR2 SVGAGI, per germline. This CDR3 is 14 amino acids long. V dropped 2 bases and J dropped 0 bases, with 7 bases sitting between them. The CDR3 DNA sequence: TGTGCCAGCAGTTACGGGAGGGCTAACTATGGCTACACCTTC. Protein: CASSYGRANYGYTF.

The J gene is TRBJ1-1, the V gene TRBV5-4; D unclear. Trimming pared 4 bases from V and 1 base from J, leaving 2 bases between. This CDR3 comprises 11 residues. Germline assignment: CDR1 SGHNT and CDR2 YYREEE (reference sequence). The CDR3 nucleotides read TGTGCCAGCAGCCAGAACACTGAAGCTTTCTTT. Translating it yields CASSQNTEAFF.

The V and J genes are TRBV7-2 and TRBJ2-1, with TRBD1 matching over 11 bases. V lost 5 bases to trimming and J lost 4 bases; unmatched junction nucleotides: 7. The germline CDR1 and CDR2 sequences are SGHTA and FQGNSA. This CDR3 region has 16 residues. The CDR3, as DNA: TGTGCCAGCAGCCCAGGACAGGGGGCGCGATACAATGAGCAGTTCTTC. It yields the protein CASSPGQGARYNEQFF.

The V call is TRBV4-3, the J call TRBJ2-1; D may be TRBD2 (5 bases). The CDR3 is made up of 16 amino acids. Germline V gene lookup returns CDR1 LGHNA and CDR2 YSLEER. V lost 4 bases to trimming and J lost 0 bases, with 13 bases between them. CDR3 protein: CASSLDFSSSYNEQFF. The CDR3 DNA reads as TGCGCCAGCAGCCTGGACTTTTCTAGCTCCTACAATGAGCAGTTCTTC.

V and J are TRBV4-3 and TRBJ2-5; no clear D. V lost 0 bases to trimming and J lost 4 bases, with 6 bases between them. Germline V gene sequence: CDR1 LGHNA, CDR2 YSLEER. The CDR3 has 13 amino acids. CDR3 bases: TGCGCCAGCAGCCAAGAACTGAGAGAGACCCAGTACTTC. It is translated as CASSQELRETQYF.

The chain uses TRBV2 and TRBJ2-2; possibly TRBD2 for D (6 bases). Per germline, CDR1 SNHLY and CDR2 FYNNEI. V lost 8 bases and J lost 7, with 17 bases in between. The CDR3 spans 14 residues. The CDR3 DNA reads TGTGCCAGCGGACGCGTCGGGGGAAACGGGGAGCTGTTTTTT. This gives the protein CASGRVGGNGELFF.